The 20 T cell receptor beta chains below all came from one sample that was sequenced in a study of T cell responses to AZD1222 COVID-19 vaccine. This table comes from immunoSEQ multiplex PCR, and its TCRdb copy is limited to in-frame clones, with some not included. The repertoire holds 150,000 to 200,000 clones, approximately 90% seen once, with around 0.99% in the top ten. The sequences come from peripheral blood, collected 28 days after the second AZD1222 dose. The source of these receptors is an adult who received the AZD1222 COVID-19 vaccine.

This chain joins TRBV13 and TRBJ2-5; 9 bases are a match to TRBD1. Trimming removed 5 bases from V and 5 bases from J; junction bases left unmatched: 12. Germline V gives CDR1 PRHDT, CDR2 FYEKMQ (reference sequence). The CDR3 has 16 amino acids. CDR3 sequence reads: CASSRSQDRGGETQYF. DNA of the CDR3: TGTGCCAGCAGCCGCAGTCAGGACAGGGGTGGGGAGACCCAGTACTTC.

The V call is TRBV18, the J call TRBJ1-1; maybe TRBD1 (6 bases). V was pared by 5 bases and J by 1 base, with 11 bases between. CDR1 is KGHSH and CDR2 is LQKENI in the germline V gene. The CDR3 runs 14 residues. CDR3 protein: CASSTGHPNTEAFF. In nucleotides, the CDR3 is TGTGCCAGCTCAACGGGACACCCGAACACTGAAGCTTTCTTT.

The chain recombines TRBV9 with TRBJ1-6; 7 nucleotides align to TRBD1. Losses at the gene ends were 2 bases for V and 8 bases for J; bases not matched to a gene: 7. CDR1 is SGDLS, CDR2 YYNGEE, per germline. The CDR3 is 15 amino acids. The CDR3 region is CASSVGTANYSPLHF. The DNA for the CDR3 is TGTGCCAGCAGCGTCGGGACAGCCAACTATTCACCCCTCCACTTT.

V gene TRBV11-2 combines with J gene TRBJ2-7, with 7 bases aligning to TRBD2. The V gene's germline CDR1 is SGHAT and CDR2 FQNNGV. The J segment lost 7 bases and the V segment lost 1 base, leaving 4 bases of the junction unmatched. There are 13 residues in the CDR3. This chain's CDR3 is CASSLGGREEQYF. CDR3 coding DNA: TGTGCCAGCAGCTTAGGAGGGAGGGAGGAGCAGTACTTC.

V is TRBV6-5 and J is TRBJ1-1; D is uncertain. The CDR3 is made up of 13 amino acids. V was clipped by 0 bases and J by 7 bases, with 9 bases between them. CDR1 is MNHEY, CDR2 SVGAGI, per germline. Here the CDR3 DNA reads TGTGCCAGCAGTTACTCGAGGCAGCTTGAAGCTTTCTTT. It translates to CASSYSRQLEAFF.

J is TRBJ2-6 and V is TRBV4-2; D possibly corresponds to TRBD1 (6 bases). The CDR3 extends over 16 amino acids. V was trimmed by 4 bases and J by 0 bases, leaving 10 bases between them. The V gene's germline CDR1 is LGHNA and CDR2 YNFKEQ. Here the CDR3 reads CASSRQVRSGANVLTF. The CDR3 nucleotides read TGTGCCAGCAGCCGACAGGTGCGCTCTGGGGCCAACGTCCTGACTTTC.

This rearrangement joins TRBV12-3 or TRBV12-4 to TRBJ1-1, with TRBD1 as a possible D gene (5 bases). Deletions cut 0 bases from V and 11 bases from J, with 10 bases between. The CDR3 totals 12 residues. The CDR3 sequence: CASSLAGVFAFF. DNA of the CDR3: TGTGCCAGCAGTTTAGCGGGGGTCTTTGCTTTCTTT.

This chain uses TRBV2 with TRBJ1-6; D remains ambiguous. Germline V gene lookup returns CDR1 SNHLY and CDR2 FYNNEI. The CDR3 covers 15 residues. V lost 3 bases and J lost 10, with 16 bases in between. The CDR3 nucleotides read TGTGCCAGCAGTGAGGGCCGGCTGGGAGGGTCACCCCTCCACTTT. It encodes CASSEGRLGGSPLHF.

This rearrangement joins TRBV9 to TRBJ2-5, with a possible D match to TRBD1 (5 bases). CDR3 length: 15 residues. V lost 5 bases to trimming and J lost 6 bases, with 20 bases between them. CDR1 is SGDLS, CDR2 YYNGEE, per germline. CDR3 sequence (DNA): TGTGCCAGCAGGGAGCAGGGATTCGAAATAAAGACCCAGTACTTC. This gives the protein CASREQGFEIKTQYF.

The chain combines TRBV5-8 with TRBJ1-2; unclear D gene. The CDR3 runs 14 residues. Germline lookup yields CDR1 SGHTS and CDR2 YDEGEE. V lost 0 bases and J lost 6, with 12 bases in between. CDR3 DNA sequence: TGTGCCAGCAGCTTGGAAAGGACGGGTGATGGCTACACCTTC. Protein sequence: CASSLERTGDGYTF.

This chain links TRBV14 with TRBJ2-2; 10 bases match TRBD2. CDR3 size: 16 residues. Looked up from germline, CDR1 is SGHDN and CDR2 is FVKESK. The J segment lost 6 bases and the V segment lost 1 base, leaving 5 bases of the junction unmatched. The CDR3 bases are TGTGCCAGCAGCCAAGGGCTAGCGGGGGCCTCCGGGGAGCTGTTTTTT. Encoded protein: CASSQGLAGASGELFF.

This clone appeared once. The gene calls are TRBV2 and TRBJ2-3; D ambiguous. V lost 0 bases and J lost 0, with 10 bases in between. This CDR3 is built from 16 residues. The V gene's germline CDR1 is SNHLY and CDR2 FYNNEI. CDR3 sequence: CASSEAEASSTDTQYF. The CDR3 DNA sequence: TGTGCCAGCAGTGAAGCTGAGGCGAGTAGCACAGATACGCAGTATTTT.

The chain uses TRBV2 and TRBJ1-1; D is unresolved. The CDR3 has 16 amino acids. Germline V gene sequence: CDR1 SNHLY, CDR2 FYNNEI. V was clipped by 4 bases and J by 0 bases, with 15 bases between them. In DNA, the CDR3 is TGTGCCAGCAGTGTACAGAGTATCTCCCTGAACACTGAAGCTTTCTTT. Translated, it gives CASSVQSISLNTEAFF.

The DNA for the CDR3 is TGTGCCAGCAGCTCCGGACAGGGGGGTGCCTATGGCTACACCTTC. The encoded protein is CASSSGQGGAYGYTF. V gene TRBV7-2 combines with J gene TRBJ1-2; TRBD1 matches 10 bases. Trimming at V came to 4 bases and at J to 4 bases, leaving 6 bases not matched to a gene. Looked up from germline, CDR1 is SGHTA and CDR2 is FQGNSA. This CDR3 comprises 15 residues.

This clone was observed a single time. The chain couples TRBV2 to TRBJ1-1; no firm D call. The CDR3 runs to 12 residues. V gave up 1 base and J gave up 6 bases, with 6 bases separating them. CDR1 and CDR2 from the germline V gene are SNHLY and FYNNEI. CDR3 protein: CASSEVVAEAFF. The CDR3 DNA sequence: TGTGCCAGCAGTGAAGTGGTCGCTGAAGCTTTCTTT.

The rearrangement uses TRBV4-1 and TRBJ2-3, with TRBD1 identical over 11 bases. The junction had 5 bases not matched to a gene; V was cut back by 4 bases and J by 5 bases. Looked up from germline, CDR1 is MGHRA and CDR2 is YSYEKL. The CDR3 has 15 amino acids. CDR3 amino acids: CASSLDRGLQDTQYF. The DNA of the CDR3 is TGCGCCAGCAGCCTGGACAGGGGGCTCCAAGATACGCAGTATTTT.

This chain links TRBV6-2 or TRBV6-3 with TRBJ2-5; 13 nucleotides line up with TRBD2. Germline-derived CDR1 and CDR2 are MNHEY and SVGEGT. Trimming took 6 bases from V and 0 from J; bases not matched to a gene: 7. There are 17 residues in the CDR3. The CDR3 coding sequence is TGTGCCAGCAGCCCCCGACTAGCGGGGGGCTACCAAGAGACCCAGTACTTC. It is translated as CASSPRLAGGYQETQYF.

This chain joins TRBV9 and TRBJ1-2; 7 bases align to TRBD1. V lost 0 bases to trimming and J lost 3 bases; unmatched junction nucleotides: 5. CDR3 length: 15 residues. The germline gives CDR1 SGDLS, CDR2 YYNGEE. The CDR3 loop reads CASSVGTGQHYGYTF. The CDR3 nucleotides read TGTGCCAGCAGCGTAGGGACGGGACAGCACTATGGCTACACCTTC.

The gene calls are TRBV10-3 and TRBJ1-6; TRBD1 matches 7 bases. CDR3 size: 16 residues. V dropped 3 bases and J dropped 3; count of bases not matched to a gene: 5. The germline V gene encodes CDR1 ENHRY and CDR2 SYGVKD. In DNA form, the CDR3 reads TGTGCCATCAGTGACCGACAGGGCTTCTATAATTCACCCCTCCACTTT. Translating gives CAISDRQGFYNSPLHF.

The gene calls are TRBV10-3 and TRBJ1-1, with TRBD1 as a possible D gene (5 bases). Trimming took off 7 bases at V and 1 base at J, with 7 bases between the two ends. CDR1 is ENHRY and CDR2 is SYGVKD in the germline V gene. The CDR3 consists of 12 residues. CDR3 nucleotide sequence: TGTGCCATCAAGCAGGGGAACACTGAAGCTTTCTTT. This translates into CAIKQGNTEAFF.